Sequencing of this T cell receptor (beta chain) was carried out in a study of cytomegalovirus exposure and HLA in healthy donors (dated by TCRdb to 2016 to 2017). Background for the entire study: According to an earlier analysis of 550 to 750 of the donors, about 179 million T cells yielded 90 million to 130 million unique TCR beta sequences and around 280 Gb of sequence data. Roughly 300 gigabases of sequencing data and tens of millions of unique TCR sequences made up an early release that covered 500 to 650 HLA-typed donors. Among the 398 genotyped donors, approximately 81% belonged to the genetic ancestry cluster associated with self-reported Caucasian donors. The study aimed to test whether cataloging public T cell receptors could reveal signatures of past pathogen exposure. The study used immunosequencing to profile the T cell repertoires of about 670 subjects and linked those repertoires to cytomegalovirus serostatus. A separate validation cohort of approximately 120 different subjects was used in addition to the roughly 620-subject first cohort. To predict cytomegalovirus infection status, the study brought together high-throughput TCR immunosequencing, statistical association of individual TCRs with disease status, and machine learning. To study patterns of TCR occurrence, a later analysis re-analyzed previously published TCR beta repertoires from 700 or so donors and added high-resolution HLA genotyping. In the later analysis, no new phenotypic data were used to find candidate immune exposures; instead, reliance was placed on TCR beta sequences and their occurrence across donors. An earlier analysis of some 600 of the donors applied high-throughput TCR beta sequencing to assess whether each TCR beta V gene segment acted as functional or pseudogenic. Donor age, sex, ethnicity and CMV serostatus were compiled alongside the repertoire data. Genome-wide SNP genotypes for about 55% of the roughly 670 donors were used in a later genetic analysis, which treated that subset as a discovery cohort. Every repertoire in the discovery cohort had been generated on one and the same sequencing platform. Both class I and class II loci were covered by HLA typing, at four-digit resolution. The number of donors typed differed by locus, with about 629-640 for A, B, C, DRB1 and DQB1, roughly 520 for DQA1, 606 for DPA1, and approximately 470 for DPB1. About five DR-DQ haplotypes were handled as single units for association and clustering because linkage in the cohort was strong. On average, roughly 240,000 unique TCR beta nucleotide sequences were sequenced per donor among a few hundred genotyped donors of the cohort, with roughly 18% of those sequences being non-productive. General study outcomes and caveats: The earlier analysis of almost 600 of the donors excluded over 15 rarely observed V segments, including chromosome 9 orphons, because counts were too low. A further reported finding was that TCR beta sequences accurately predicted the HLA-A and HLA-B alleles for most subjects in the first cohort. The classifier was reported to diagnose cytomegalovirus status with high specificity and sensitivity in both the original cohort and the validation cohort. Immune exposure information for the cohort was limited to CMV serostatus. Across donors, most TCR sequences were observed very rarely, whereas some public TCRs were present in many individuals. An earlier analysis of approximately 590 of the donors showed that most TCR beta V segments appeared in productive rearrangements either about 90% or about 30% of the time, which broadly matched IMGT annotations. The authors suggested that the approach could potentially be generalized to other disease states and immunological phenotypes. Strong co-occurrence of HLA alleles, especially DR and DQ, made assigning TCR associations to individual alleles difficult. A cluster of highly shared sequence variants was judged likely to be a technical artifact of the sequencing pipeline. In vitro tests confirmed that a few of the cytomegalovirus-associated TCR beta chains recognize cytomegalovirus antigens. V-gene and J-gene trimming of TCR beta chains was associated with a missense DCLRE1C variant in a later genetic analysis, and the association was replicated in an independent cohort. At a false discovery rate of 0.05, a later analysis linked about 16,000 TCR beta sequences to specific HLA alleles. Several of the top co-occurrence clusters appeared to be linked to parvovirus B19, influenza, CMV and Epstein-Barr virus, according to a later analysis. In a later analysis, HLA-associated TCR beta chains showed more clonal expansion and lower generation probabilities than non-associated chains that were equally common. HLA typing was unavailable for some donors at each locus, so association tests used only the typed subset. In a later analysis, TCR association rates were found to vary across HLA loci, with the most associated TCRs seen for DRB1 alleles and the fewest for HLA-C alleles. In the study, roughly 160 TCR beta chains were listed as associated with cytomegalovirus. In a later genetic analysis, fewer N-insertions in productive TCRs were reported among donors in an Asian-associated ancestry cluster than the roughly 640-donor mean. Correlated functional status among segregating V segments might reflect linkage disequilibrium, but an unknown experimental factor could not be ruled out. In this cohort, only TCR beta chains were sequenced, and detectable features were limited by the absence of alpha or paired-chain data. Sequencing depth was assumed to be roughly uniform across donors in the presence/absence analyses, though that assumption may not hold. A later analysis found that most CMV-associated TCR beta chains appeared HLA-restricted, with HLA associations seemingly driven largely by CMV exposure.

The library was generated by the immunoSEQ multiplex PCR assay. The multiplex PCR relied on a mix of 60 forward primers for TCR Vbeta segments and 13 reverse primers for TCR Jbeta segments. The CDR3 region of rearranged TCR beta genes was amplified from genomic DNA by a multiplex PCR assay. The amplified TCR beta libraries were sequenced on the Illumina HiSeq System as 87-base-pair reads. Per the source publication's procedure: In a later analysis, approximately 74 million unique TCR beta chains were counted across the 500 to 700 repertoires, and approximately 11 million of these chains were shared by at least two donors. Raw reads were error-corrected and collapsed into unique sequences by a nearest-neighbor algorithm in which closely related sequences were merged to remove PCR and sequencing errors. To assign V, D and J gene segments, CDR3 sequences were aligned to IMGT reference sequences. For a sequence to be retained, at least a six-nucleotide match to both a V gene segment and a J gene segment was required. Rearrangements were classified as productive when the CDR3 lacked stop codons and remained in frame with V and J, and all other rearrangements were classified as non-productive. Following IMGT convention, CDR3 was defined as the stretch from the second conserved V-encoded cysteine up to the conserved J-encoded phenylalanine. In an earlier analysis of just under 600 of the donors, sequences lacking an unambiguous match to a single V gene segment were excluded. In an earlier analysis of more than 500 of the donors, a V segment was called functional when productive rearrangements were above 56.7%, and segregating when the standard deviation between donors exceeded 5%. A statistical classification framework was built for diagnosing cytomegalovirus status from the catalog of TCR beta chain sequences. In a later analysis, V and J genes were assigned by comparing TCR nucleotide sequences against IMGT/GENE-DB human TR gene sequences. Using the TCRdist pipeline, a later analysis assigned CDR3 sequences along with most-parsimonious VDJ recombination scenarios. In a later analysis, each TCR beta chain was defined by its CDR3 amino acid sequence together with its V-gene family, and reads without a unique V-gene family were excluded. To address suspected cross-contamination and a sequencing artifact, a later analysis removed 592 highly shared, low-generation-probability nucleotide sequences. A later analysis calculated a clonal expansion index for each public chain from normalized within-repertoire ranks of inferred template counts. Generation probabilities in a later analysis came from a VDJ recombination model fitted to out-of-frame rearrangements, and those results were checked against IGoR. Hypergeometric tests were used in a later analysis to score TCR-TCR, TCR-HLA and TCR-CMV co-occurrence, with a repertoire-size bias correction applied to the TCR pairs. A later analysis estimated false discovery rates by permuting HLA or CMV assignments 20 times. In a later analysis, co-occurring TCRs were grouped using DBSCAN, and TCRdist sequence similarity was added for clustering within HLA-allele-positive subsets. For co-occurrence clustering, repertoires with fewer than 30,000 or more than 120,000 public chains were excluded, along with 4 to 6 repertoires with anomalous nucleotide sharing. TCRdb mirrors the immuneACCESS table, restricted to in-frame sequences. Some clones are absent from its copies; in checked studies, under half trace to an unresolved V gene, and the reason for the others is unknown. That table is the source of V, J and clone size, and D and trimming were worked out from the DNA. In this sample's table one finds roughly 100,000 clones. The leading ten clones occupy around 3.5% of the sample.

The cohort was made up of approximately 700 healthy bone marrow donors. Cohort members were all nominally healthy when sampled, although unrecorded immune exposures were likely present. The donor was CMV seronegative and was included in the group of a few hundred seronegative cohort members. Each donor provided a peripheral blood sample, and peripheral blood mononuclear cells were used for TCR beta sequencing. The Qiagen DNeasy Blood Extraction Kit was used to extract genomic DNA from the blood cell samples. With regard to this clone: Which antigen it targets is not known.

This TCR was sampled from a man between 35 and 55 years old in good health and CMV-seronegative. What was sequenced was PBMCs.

The CDR3 protein: CAWSAGTVISNQPQHF. The bases read TGTGCCTGGAGTGCCGGGACAGTCATTAGCAATCAGCCCCAGCATTTT. The rearrangement combines TRBV30 with TRBJ1-5; 7 central nucleotides agree with TRBD1. Including the terminal cysteine and phenylalanine, the CDR3 comprises 16 residues. Kept here is only the CDR3 DNA, which spans 48 bases and is read in frame from base 1. The germline V and J ends show losses of 1 base and 0 bases respectively, and no gene match explains 6 bases of the junction. The germline V gene (reference sequence) supplies CDR1 GTSNPN and CDR2 SVGIG.